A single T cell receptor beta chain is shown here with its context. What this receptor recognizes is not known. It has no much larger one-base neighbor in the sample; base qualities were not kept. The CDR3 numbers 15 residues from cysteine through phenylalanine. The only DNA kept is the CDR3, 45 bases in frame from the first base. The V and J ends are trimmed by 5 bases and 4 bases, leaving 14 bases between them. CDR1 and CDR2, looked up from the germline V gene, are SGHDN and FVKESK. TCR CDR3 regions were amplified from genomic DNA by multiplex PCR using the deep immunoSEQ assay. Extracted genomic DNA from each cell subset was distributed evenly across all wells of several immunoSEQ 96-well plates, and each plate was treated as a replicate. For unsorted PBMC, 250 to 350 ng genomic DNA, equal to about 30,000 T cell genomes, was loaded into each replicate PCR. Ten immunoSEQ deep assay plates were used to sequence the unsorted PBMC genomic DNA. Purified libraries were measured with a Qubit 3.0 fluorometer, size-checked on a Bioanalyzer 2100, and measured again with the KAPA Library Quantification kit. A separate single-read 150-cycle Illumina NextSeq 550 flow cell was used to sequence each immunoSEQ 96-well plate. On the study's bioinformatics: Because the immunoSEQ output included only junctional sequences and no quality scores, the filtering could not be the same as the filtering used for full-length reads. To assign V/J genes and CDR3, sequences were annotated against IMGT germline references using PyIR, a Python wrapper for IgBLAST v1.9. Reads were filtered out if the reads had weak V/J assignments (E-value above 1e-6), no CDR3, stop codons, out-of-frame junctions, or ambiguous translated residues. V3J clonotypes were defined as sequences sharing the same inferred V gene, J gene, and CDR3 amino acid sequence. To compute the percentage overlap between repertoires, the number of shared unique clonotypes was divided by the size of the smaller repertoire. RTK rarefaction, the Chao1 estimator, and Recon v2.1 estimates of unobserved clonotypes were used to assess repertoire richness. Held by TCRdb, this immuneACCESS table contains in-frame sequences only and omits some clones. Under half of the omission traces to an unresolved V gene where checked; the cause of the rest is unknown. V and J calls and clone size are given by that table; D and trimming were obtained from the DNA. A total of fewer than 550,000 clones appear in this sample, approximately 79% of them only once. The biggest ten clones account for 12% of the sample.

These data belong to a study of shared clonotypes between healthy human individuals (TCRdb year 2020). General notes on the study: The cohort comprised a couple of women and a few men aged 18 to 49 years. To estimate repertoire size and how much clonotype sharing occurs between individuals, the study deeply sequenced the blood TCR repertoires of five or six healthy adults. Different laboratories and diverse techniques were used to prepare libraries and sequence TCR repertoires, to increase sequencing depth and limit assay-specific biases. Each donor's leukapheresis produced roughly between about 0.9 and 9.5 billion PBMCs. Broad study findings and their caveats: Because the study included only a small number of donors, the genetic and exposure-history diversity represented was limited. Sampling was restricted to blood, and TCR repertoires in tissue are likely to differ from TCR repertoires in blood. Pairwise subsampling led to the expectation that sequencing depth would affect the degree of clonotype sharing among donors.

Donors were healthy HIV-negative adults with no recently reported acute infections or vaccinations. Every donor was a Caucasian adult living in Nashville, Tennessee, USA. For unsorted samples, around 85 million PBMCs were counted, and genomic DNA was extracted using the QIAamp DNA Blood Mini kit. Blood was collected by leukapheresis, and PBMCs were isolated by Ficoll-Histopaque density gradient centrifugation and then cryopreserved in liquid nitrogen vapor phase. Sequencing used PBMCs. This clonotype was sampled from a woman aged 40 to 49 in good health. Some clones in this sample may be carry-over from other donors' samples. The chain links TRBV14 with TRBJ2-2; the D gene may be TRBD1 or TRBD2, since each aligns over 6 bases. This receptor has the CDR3 CASSATRGATGELFF. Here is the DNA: TGTGCCAGCAGCGCCACTAGGGGGGCCACCGGGGAGCTGTTTTTT.